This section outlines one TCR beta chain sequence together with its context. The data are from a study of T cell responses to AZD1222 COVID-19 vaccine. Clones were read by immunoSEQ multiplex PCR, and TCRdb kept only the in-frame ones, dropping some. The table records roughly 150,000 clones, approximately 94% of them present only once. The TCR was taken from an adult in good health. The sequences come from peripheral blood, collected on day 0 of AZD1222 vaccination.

The CDR3 DNA reads as TGTGCCAGCATGGCAGTTTCGGGGGTTAGCAATCAGCCCCAGCATTTT. Its protein product is CASMAVSGVSNQPQHF. The V and J genes are TRBV27 and TRBJ1-5, with a tentative D call TRBD1 (5 bases). The CDR3 sequence is 16 residues long. With 7 bases removed from V and 0 bases from J, the gap between germline ends came to 16 bases. In germline, CDR1 is MNHEY, CDR2 SMNVEV (reference sequence).